These 20 T cell receptor beta chains share one sample of origin, sequenced in a study of T cells expressing NK-cell markers. TCRdb derives one entry per CDR3 protein from the 5' RACE reads, leaving out DNA. Recorded here are about 380,000 distinct CDR3 sequences; the top ten clones represent about 5.2%. The source material was blood T cells: a sorted CD56 or NKG2C T cell subset, CD4+ or CD8+ T cells, or bulk PBMC T cells (not recorded which). These receptors were collected from a man between 18 and 69 years old in good health.

This chain uses TRBV5-1 with TRBJ2-1; the TRBD2 assignment by TCRdb is unverifiable without DNA. Germline lookup yields CDR1 SGHRS and CDR2 YFSETQ. CDR3 size: 14 residues. The CDR3 is CASSRGGFNNEQFF.

The chain has TRBV28 and TRBJ2-4. Germline V CDR1 and CDR2: MDHEN, SYDVKM. The CDR3 totals 16 residues. CDR3 region: CASIPRVGEAKNIQYF.

J is TRBJ1-4 and V is TRBV9; TCRdb calls TRBD1, which cannot be checked without DNA. Germline CDR1 SGDLS, CDR2 YYNGEE. This CDR3 has 17 residues. CDR3 sequence reads: CASSVGPGRFTNEKLFF.

The chain couples TRBV4-2 to TRBJ2-3. The germline V gene encodes CDR1 LGHNA and CDR2 YNFKEQ. The CDR3 sequence is 15 residues long. The CDR3 here is CASSQDGLGDDTQYF.

The CDR3 sequence: CSAGGRSGTQYF. This chain joins TRBV20-1 and TRBJ2-5; no DNA is available, so the TRBD2 call from TCRdb remains unchecked. The germline gives CDR1 DFQATT, CDR2 SNEGSKA (reference sequence). The CDR3 has 12 amino acids.

V and J are TRBV19 and TRBJ2-7; TCRdb names TRBD2, which stays unverified in the absence of DNA. There are 11 residues in the CDR3. Germline assignment: CDR1 LNHDA and CDR2 SQIVND (reference sequence). The CDR3 region is CATERDYEQYF.

The genes are TRBV5-6 and TRBJ2-3; TCRdb indicates TRBD1, and absent DNA this call remains unverified. The CDR3 has 13 amino acids. Germline CDR1 is SGHDT and CDR2 is YYEEEE. CDR3 in amino acids: CASRRPPADTQYF.

The chain joins TRBV6-5 to TRBJ1-2. CDR1 MNHEY and CDR2 SVGAGI come from the germline V gene. This CDR3 comprises 15 residues. The CDR3 reads CASSPPVLDGYGYTF.

V gene TRBV6-5 combines with J gene TRBJ1-6; the TCRdb D gene call, TRBD1, has no DNA to confirm it. This CDR3 has 17 residues. Germline CDR1 MNHEY, CDR2 SVGAGI. The CDR3 spells CASSYSTTGPANSPLHF.

The chain joins TRBV20-1 to TRBJ2-7; the D call from TCRdb, TRBD1, cannot be confirmed without DNA. Looked up from germline, CDR1 is DFQATT and CDR2 is SNEGSKA (reference sequence). The CDR3 runs 14 residues. The CDR3 loop reads CSSGTGTGSYEQYF.

The chain is built from TRBV5-1 and TRBJ1-1; lacking DNA, the TRBD1 call made by TCRdb goes unchecked. Looked up from germline, CDR1 is SGHRS and CDR2 is YFSETQ. This CDR3 is built from 14 residues. CDR3 amino acids: CASSAGQGHTEAFF.

This chain links TRBV7-3 with TRBJ2-1; the TRBD1 assignment by TCRdb is unverifiable without DNA. Germline V gene sequence: CDR1 SGHTA, CDR2 FQGTGA. The CDR3 consists of 15 residues. Here the CDR3 reads CASSDGTGGRNEQFF.

The chain uses TRBV18 and TRBJ1-1; TCRdb's assignment of TRBD1 cannot be checked, as there is no DNA. The CDR3 has 15 amino acids. The germline CDR1 and CDR2 sequences are KGHSH and LQKENI. This CDR3 reads CASSPPTGLNTEAFF.

This chain connects TRBV19 to TRBJ2-4; TCRdb selects TRBD1, and the lack of DNA leaves this call unchecked. The CDR3 length is 16 residues. From germline, CDR1 is LNHDA and CDR2 SQIVND (reference sequence). CDR3 amino acids: CASTDRGLVAKNIQYF.

The chain links TRBV12-3 or TRBV12-4 to TRBJ1-4. The CDR3 is 17 residues long. The CDR3 is CASSSHEKQTQGEKLFF.

The genes are TRBV15 and TRBJ2-5; TCRdb proposes TRBD1, but this gene call is untestable without DNA. Germline assignment: CDR1 LNHNV and CDR2 YYDKDF (reference sequence). The CDR3 has 18 amino acids. The CDR3 is CATSRDRLSHRERETQYF.

V is TRBV14 and J is TRBJ2-7; the D gene TCRdb calls, TRBD1, cannot be checked with no DNA. The CDR3 contains 18 residues. In germline, CDR1 is SGHDN, CDR2 FVKESK. The CDR3 loop is CASSQVIFRGGDNYEQYF.

The gene calls are TRBV12-3 or TRBV12-4 and TRBJ1-5; the TCRdb D gene call, TRBD1, has no DNA to confirm it. The CDR3 is made up of 17 amino acids. This CDR3 reads CASSLGARQGSNQPQHF.

The chain is built from TRBV15 and TRBJ2-5; with no DNA, the TCRdb D assignment of TRBD2 cannot be verified. Germline loops: CDR1 LNHNV, CDR2 YYDKDF (reference sequence). The CDR3 runs to 14 residues. The CDR3: CATSTGTAEGAQYF.

The CDR3 protein is CASRPTGNNSPLHF. The gene calls are TRBV9 and TRBJ1-6; as DNA is missing, the TRBD1 call by TCRdb cannot be tested. Germline V gene data show CDR1 as SGDLS and CDR2 as YYNGEE. The CDR3 totals 14 residues. The full variable domain, its missing parts supplied by reference TRBV9 and TRBJ1-6, is DSGVTQTPKHLITATGQRVTLRCSPRSGDLSVYWYQQSLDQGLQFLIQYYNGEERAKGNILERFSAQQFPDLHSELNLSSLELGDSALYFCASRPTGNNSPLHFGNGTRLTVT.